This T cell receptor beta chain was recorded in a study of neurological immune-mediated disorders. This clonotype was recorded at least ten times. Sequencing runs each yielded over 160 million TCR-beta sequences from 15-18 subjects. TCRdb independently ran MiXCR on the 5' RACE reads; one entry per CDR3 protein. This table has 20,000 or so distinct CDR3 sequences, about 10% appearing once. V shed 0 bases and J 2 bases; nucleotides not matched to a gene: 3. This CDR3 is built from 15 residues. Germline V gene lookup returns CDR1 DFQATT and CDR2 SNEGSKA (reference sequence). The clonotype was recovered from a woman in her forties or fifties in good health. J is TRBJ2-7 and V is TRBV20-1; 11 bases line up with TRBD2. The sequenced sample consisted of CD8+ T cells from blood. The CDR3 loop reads CSARDLLAGAYEQYF. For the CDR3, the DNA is TGCAGTGCTAGAGATTTACTAGCGGGGGCCTACGAGCAGTACTTC.